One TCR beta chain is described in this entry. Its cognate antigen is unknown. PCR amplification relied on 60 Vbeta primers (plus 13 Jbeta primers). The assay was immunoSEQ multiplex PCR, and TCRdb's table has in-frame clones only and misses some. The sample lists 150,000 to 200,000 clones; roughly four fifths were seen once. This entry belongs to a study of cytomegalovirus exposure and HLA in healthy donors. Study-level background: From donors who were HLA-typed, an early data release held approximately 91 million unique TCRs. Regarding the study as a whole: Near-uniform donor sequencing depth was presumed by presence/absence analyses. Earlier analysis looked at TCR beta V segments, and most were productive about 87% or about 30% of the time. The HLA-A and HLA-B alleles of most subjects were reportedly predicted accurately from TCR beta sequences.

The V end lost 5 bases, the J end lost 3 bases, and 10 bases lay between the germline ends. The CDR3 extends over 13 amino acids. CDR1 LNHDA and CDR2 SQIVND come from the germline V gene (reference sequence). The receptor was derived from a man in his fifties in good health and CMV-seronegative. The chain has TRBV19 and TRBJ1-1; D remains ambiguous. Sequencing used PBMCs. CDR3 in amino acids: CASSPRLDTEAFF. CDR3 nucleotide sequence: TGTGCCAGTAGTCCGAGGTTGGACACTGAAGCTTTCTTT.